This TCR beta chain was retrieved from a study of T cell responses to AZD1222 COVID-19 vaccine. Study results and limitations: There were repertoire samples only from the period after the peak T cell response. Regions 160-218 and 743-854 dominated among vaccine-associated CD4 TCRs spanning spike. Reports indicate that nearly half of spike-specific TCRs are directed at unmutated variant regions.

Germline lookup yields CDR1 MGHRA and CDR2 YSYEKL. CDR3 length: 14 residues. V lost 1 base to trimming and J lost 7 bases; unmatched junction nucleotides: 6. This clone was observed a single time. Its cognate antigen is unknown. Only in-frame clones appear in the TCRdb table, and some are missing; sequencing was by immunoSEQ multiplex PCR. The sample gives 150,000 to 200,000 clones, 94% of which show up once; approximately 0.58% is in the top ten. The sequence came from an adult in good health. The specimen was peripheral blood, collected on day 0 of AZD1222 vaccination. The chain has TRBV4-1 and TRBJ2-7; 8 bases fit TRBD2. CDR3 sequence: CASSQGLAIGEQYF. Written as DNA, the CDR3 is TGCGCCAGCAGCCAAGGACTAGCGATAGGTGAGCAGTACTTC.